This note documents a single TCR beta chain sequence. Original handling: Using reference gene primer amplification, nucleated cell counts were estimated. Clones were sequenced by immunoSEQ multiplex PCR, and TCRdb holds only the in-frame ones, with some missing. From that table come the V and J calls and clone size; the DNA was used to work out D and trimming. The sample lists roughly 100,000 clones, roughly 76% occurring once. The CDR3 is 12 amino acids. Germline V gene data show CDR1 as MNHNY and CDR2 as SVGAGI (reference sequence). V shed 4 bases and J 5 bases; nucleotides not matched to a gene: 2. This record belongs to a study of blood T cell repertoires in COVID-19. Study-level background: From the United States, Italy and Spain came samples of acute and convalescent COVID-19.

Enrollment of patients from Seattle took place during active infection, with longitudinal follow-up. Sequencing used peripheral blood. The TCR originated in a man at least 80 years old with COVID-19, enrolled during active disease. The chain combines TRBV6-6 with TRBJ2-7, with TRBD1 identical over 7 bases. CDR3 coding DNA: TGTGCCAGCAGTTGGGGACAGAACGAGCAGTACTTC. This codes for CASSWGQNEQYF.